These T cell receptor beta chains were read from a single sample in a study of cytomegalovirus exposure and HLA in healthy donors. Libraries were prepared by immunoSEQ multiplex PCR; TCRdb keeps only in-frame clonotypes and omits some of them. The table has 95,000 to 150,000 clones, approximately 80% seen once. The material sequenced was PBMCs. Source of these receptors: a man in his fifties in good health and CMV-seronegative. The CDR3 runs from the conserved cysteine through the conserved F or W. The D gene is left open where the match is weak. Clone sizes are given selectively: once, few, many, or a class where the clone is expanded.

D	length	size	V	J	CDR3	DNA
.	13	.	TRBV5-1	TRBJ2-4	CASRLDPQGIQYF	TGCGCCAGCAGACTAGATCCCCAAGGGATTCAGTACTTC
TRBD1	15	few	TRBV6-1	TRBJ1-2	CASSRTGTLDYGYTF	TGTGCCAGCAGCCGGACAGGGACATTGGACTATGGCTACACCTTC
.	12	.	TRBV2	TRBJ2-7	CASSEASYEQYF	TGTGCCAGCAGTGAGGCCAGCTACGAGCAGTACTTC
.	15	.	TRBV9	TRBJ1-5	CASSVGGTDNQPQHF	TGTGCCAGCAGCGTAGGAGGGACTGATAATCAGCCCCAGCATTTT
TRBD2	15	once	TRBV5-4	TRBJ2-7	CASSETGLASYEQYF	TGTGCCAGCAGCGAAACGGGACTAGCCTCCTACGAGCAGTACTTC
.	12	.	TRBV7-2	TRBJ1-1	CASSLPGVEAFF	TGTGCCAGCAGCTTACCAGGGGTGGAAGCTTTCTTT
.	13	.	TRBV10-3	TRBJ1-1	CAIGLGGETEAFF	TGTGCCATCGGGCTGGGGGGAGAGACTGAAGCTTTCTTT
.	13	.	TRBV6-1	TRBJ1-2	CASSEGTRYGYTF	TGTGCCAGCAGTGAAGGGACAAGGTATGGCTACACCTTC
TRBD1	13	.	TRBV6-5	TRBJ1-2	CASSKLQGGGYTF	TGTGCCAGCAGCAAATTACAGGGGGGCGGCTACACCTTC
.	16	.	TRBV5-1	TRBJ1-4	CASSPAPGGGNEKLFF	TGCGCCAGCAGCCCGGCGCCCGGTGGAGGTAATGAAAAACTGTTTTTT
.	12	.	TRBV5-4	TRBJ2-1	CASSLPLDEQFF	TGTGCCAGCAGCTTGCCCCTCGATGAGCAGTTCTTC